Each of the 18 T cell receptor beta chains below was sequenced from the same sample in a study of cytomegalovirus exposure and HLA in healthy donors. The PCR contained 60 Vbeta and 13 Jbeta primers. TCRdb's table, derived via immunoSEQ multiplex PCR, lists solely in-frame clones and lacks some. The sample shows under 100,000 clones, 65% to 80% of them seen only once. The specimen sequenced was PBMCs. These receptors were taken from a human donor in good health.

The J gene is TRBJ1-5, the V gene TRBV5-1, with TRBD1 as a possible D gene (5 bases). CDR3 length equals 15 residues. Germline values: CDR1 SGHRS, CDR2 YFSETQ. Trimming removed 1 base from V and 4 bases from J, with 12 bases in between. The CDR3 protein is CASSLRAGLNQPQHF. The CDR3 DNA is TGCGCCAGCAGCTTGAGGGCAGGGTTGAATCAGCCCCAGCATTTT.

V and J are TRBV5-1 and TRBJ2-5, with 10 nucleotides matching TRBD2. Trimming took 0 bases from V and 4 from J; bases not matched to a gene: 6. This CDR3 has 16 amino acids. Germline loops: CDR1 SGHRS, CDR2 YFSETQ. Here the CDR3 DNA reads TGCGCCAGCAGCTTGGGTCTAGCGGGGGCTAGAGAGACCCAGTACTTC. Amino acids: CASSLGLAGARETQYF.

The chain joins TRBV2 to TRBJ2-6, with D uncertain. The germline gives CDR1 SNHLY, CDR2 FYNNEI. This CDR3 comprises 15 residues. V lost 6 bases and J lost 0, with 9 bases in between. In DNA form, the CDR3 reads TGTGCCAGCAGCCCTACAGCCTCTGGGGCCAACGTCCTGACTTTC. It translates to CASSPTASGANVLTF.

This clone appeared once. The rearrangement links TRBV2 to TRBJ1-1; 8 bases map to TRBD1. Germline V gives CDR1 SNHLY, CDR2 FYNNEI. The V and J ends lost 7 bases and 7 bases, in that order; junction bases with no gene match: 8. The CDR3 is 13 amino acids. The CDR3 here is CASIPDRVGEAFF. CDR3 DNA sequence: TGTGCCAGCATTCCGGACAGGGTTGGTGAAGCTTTCTTT.

Of note for this clone: This may stem from a read error, because a much larger clone lies one nucleotide away. Other DNA sequences from this sample encode an identical CDR3 as well. The J gene is TRBJ1-1, the V gene TRBV4-1; D not resolved. This CDR3 has 13 amino acids. Germline CDR1 and CDR2: MGHRA and YSYEKL. V lost 1 base to trimming and J lost 1 base, with 4 bases between them. CDR3 residues: CASSQAGNTEAFF. Written as DNA, the CDR3 is TGCGCCAGCAGCCAAGCGGGGAACACTGAAGCTTTCTTT.

On this clone: The junction departs from germline at one end; a sequencing error may be responsible. This chain links TRBV4-2 with TRBJ1-2; possible D gene TRBD1, 5 bases. Looked up from germline, CDR1 is LGHNA and CDR2 is YNFKEQ. The CDR3 length is 13 residues. CDR3 region: CASSQGGGYGYPF. The CDR3 nucleotides are TGTGCCAGCAGCCAGGGGGGAGGCTATGGCTACCCCTTC.

The chain couples TRBV6-6 to TRBJ1-2; 8 bases match TRBD1. J lost 4 bases, V lost 4 bases, and 5 bases had no gene match. Germline V gene lookup returns CDR1 MNHNY and CDR2 SVGAGI (reference sequence). This CDR3 has 14 residues. CDR3 amino acids: CASSSRQGTYGYTF. The CDR3 DNA follows: TGTGCCAGCAGTTCGCGACAGGGGACCTATGGCTACACCTTC.

The chain recombines TRBV2 with TRBJ2-5; 11 bases are shared with TRBD1. Unmatched junction bases numbered 3, after V lost 1 base and J lost 5 bases. There are 15 residues in the CDR3. Germline CDR1 is SNHLY and CDR2 is FYNNEI. The CDR3 DNA reads TGTGCCAGCAGTGAAGGGGGACAGGGGGGGGAGACCCAGTACTTC. Translating gives CASSEGGQGGETQYF.

The chain employs TRBV2 and TRBJ1-5; 10 bases line up with TRBD1. J gave up 0 bases and V 4 bases, and 9 bases lay outside the gene matches. The length of the CDR3 is 18 residues. CDR1 and CDR2 (germline): SNHLY, FYNNEI. The CDR3 loop reads CASSGLKTGGSSNQPQHF. The CDR3 bases are TGTGCCAGCAGTGGGTTGAAGACAGGGGGCTCTAGCAATCAGCCCCAGCATTTT.

The V and J genes are TRBV29-1 and TRBJ1-6; D gene ambiguous. In germline, CDR1 is SQVTM, CDR2 ANQGSEA. The CDR3 consists of 13 residues. The V end lost 8 bases, the J end lost 4 bases, and 12 bases lay between the germline ends. The CDR3 region is CSIRRGYNSPLHF. CDR3 bases: TGCAGCATACGACGCGGGTATAATTCACCCCTCCACTTT.

The V call is TRBV27, the J call TRBJ1-3; TRBD1 matches 7 bases. The CDR3 extends over 15 amino acids. After removal of 4 bases from V and 2 bases from J, the junction contained 5 bases not matched to a gene. Looked up from germline, CDR1 is MNHEY and CDR2 is SMNVEV (reference sequence). The CDR3 coding sequence is TGTGCCAGCAGTTCGACAGGGCTCGCTGGAAACACCATATATTTT. Its translation: CASSSTGLAGNTIYF.

This clone appeared a single time. This chain links TRBV4-1 with TRBJ1-1; D possibly corresponds to TRBD1 (5 bases). The CDR3 contains 13 residues. V was trimmed by 1 base and J by 7 bases, leaving 10 bases between them. In germline, CDR1 is MGHRA, CDR2 YSYEKL. CDR3 bases: TGCGCCAGCAGCCAAGTAGTTACAGGTGAAGCTTTCTTT. This sequence encodes CASSQVVTGEAFF.

The chain joins TRBV30 to TRBJ2-7; a possible D gene is TRBD2 (6 bases). The CDR3 runs to 15 residues. The germline V and J ends were trimmed by 0 bases and 4 bases, with 16 bases remaining between them. Looked up from germline, CDR1 is GTSNPN and CDR2 is SVGIG (reference sequence). CDR3 amino acids: CAWSVGVGGSYEQYF. The CDR3 DNA reads as TGTGCCTGGAGTGTAGGGGTCGGGGGTAGTTACGAGCAGTACTTC.

The rearrangement joins TRBV9 to TRBJ2-3; 7 nucleotides align to TRBD1. Trimming at V came to 4 bases and at J to 3 bases, leaving 11 bases not matched to a gene. This CDR3 comprises 16 residues. Germline V gene data show CDR1 as SGDLS and CDR2 as YYNGEE. For the CDR3, the DNA is TGTGCCAGCAGCACAAAATGGGACAGCCCTACAGATACGCAGTATTTT. It translates to CASSTKWDSPTDTQYF.

This clone is a singleton in its sample. The V gene is TRBV5-8, the J gene TRBJ1-5; 9 bases align to TRBD1. The CDR3 length is 15 residues. Trimming cost V 7 bases and J 2 bases; bases outside gene matches: 7. Germline V gene lookup returns CDR1 SGHTS and CDR2 YDEGEE. This chain's CDR3 is CASDRTGDGNQPQHF. DNA for the CDR3: TGTGCCAGCGATAGGACAGGGGATGGCAATCAGCCCCAGCATTTT.

The chain joins TRBV6-5 to TRBJ1-5; 8 nucleotides line up with TRBD1. Losses at the gene ends were 10 bases for V and 2 bases for J; bases not matched to a gene: 4. The CDR3 is made up of 13 amino acids. The germline CDR1 and CDR2 sequences are MNHEY and SVGAGI. CDR3 nucleotides: TGTGCCACCAGACAGGGGCGCAATCAGCCCCAGCATTTT. This sequence encodes CATRQGRNQPQHF.

The chain employs TRBV29-1 and TRBJ2-5; D gene ambiguous. Germline V gives CDR1 SQVTM, CDR2 ANQGSEA. V was cut by 4 bases and J by 2 bases, with 11 bases left in between. CDR3 length: 13 amino acids. DNA of the CDR3: TGCAGCGTTGCGCAGAATTTACAAGAGACCCAGTACTTC. It is translated as CSVAQNLQETQYF.

This chain joins TRBV11-2 and TRBJ2-2, with a weak D call TRBD1 (5 bases). The V end was cut by 7 bases, the J end by 4 bases, with 10 bases between. Germline lookup yields CDR1 SGHAT and CDR2 FQNNGV. The length of the CDR3 is 13 residues. The CDR3 region is CASTRGSTGELFF. The CDR3 nucleotides are TGTGCCAGCACAAGGGGAAGCACCGGGGAGCTGTTTTTT. Together with reference TRBV11-2 and TRBJ2-2, the CDR3 gives the full variable domain: EAGVAQSPRYKIIEKRQSVAFWCNPISGHATLYWYQQILGQGPKLLIQFQNNGVVDDSQLPKDRFSAERLKGVDSTLKIQPAKLEDSAVYLCASTRGSTGELFFGEGSRLTVL.